This T cell receptor (beta chain) was captured by sequencing in a study of graft-versus-host responses after intestinal transplantation. Germline lookup yields CDR1 MDHEN and CDR2 SYDVKM. With 3 bases removed from V and 4 bases from J, the gap between germline ends came to 19 bases. The CDR3 runs 16 residues. Sequenced by immunoSEQ multiplex PCR; TCRdb stores in-frame clones only, minus some. The data show 9,900 or so clones, with roughly 90% seen just once and 9.9% held by the top ten. The clonotype originates from a human patient who received an intestinal transplant, so some T cells may come from the graft donor. The rearrangement uses TRBV28 and TRBJ2-7; D remains ambiguous. Material: PBMCs, obtained roughly 35 weeks after intestinal transplant. DNA for the CDR3: TGTGCCAGCAGTTTTCTGTGGTATAAGGGCAGGTACGAGCAGTACTTC. It codes for CASSFLWYKGRYEQYF.